Listed below are T cell receptor beta chains from one sample, sequenced in a study of blood T cell repertoires in COVID-19. The protocol was immunoSEQ multiplex PCR, while the TCRdb copy is restricted to in-frame clones and leaves out a portion. Among over 250,000 clones listed, approximately 90% were seen once. Input material: PBMCs or T cells enriched from blood (not recorded which). The receptors derive from a woman between 18 and 29 years old who had recovered from COVID-19. Both conserved end residues are part of each CDR3. A D gene is named only where the DNA matches it firmly. Some rows have no size entry. The others give once, few or many, or a class for an expanded clone.

v_gene	abundance	d_gene	j_gene	len	CDR3aa	CDR3nt
TRBV12-3/TRBV12-4	NA	TRBD1	TRBJ1-2	12	CASSRTGYGYTF	TGTGCCAGCAGTCGGACAGGCTATGGCTACACCTTC
TRBV6-1	NA	NA	TRBJ1-2	14	CASSEYRDDYGYTF	TGTGCCAGCAGTGAGTACAGGGACGACTATGGCTACACCTTC
TRBV5-6	NA	TRBD1	TRBJ2-7	14	CASSPGTGRIEQYF	TGTGCCAGCAGCCCCGGGACAGGACGGATCGAGCAGTACTTC
TRBV28	NA	NA	TRBJ1-5	15	CASSLSRQGNQPQHF	TGTGCCAGCAGTTTATCCCGACAGGGCAATCAGCCCCAGCATTTT
TRBV28	NA	NA	TRBJ1-5	12	CASSSGNQPQHF	TGTGCCAGCAGTTCGGGCAATCAGCCCCAGCATTTT
TRBV9	NA	TRBD1	TRBJ1-1	13	CASTPRGPTEAFF	TGTGCCAGCACCCCCAGGGGGCCCACTGAAGCTTTCTTT
TRBV2	few	TRBD1	TRBJ1-3	19	CASSPRMGARQGAGNTIYF	TGTGCCAGCAGTCCCCGGATGGGGGCCCGACAGGGGGCAGGAAACACCATATATTTT
TRBV7-6	NA	TRBD1	TRBJ1-4	16	CASSFPQGQTNEKLFF	TGTGCCAGCAGCTTTCCACAGGGACAGACTAATGAAAAACTGTTTTTT
TRBV24-1	NA	NA	TRBJ1-5	13	CATSDLGSGRVHF	TGTGCCACCAGTGATTTAGGATCGGGCAGGGTGCATTTT
TRBV30	NA	NA	TRBJ1-4	15	CAWSRVKRFNEKLFF	TGTGCCTGGAGCCGTGTCAAACGGTTTAATGAAAAACTGTTTTTT
TRBV28	NA	NA	TRBJ1-4	15	CASSDPQGTNEKLFF	TGTGCCAGCAGCGATCCCCAGGGGACTAATGAAAAACTGTTTTTT
TRBV30	NA	TRBD1	TRBJ2-7	12	CAWSGQGNEQYF	TGTGCCTGGAGTGGACAGGGGAACGAGCAGTACTTC
TRBV18	NA	TRBD1	TRBJ1-2	15	CASSPAGQGFGGYTF	TGTGCCAGCTCACCAGCCGGACAGGGGTTCGGTGGCTACACCTTC
TRBV15	NA	NA	TRBJ1-3	19	CATSRDPPARAVLGNTIYF	TGTGCCACCAGCAGAGATCCCCCCGCCAGGGCGGTACTAGGAAACACCATATATTTT
TRBV11-3	NA	TRBD1	TRBJ2-1	17	CASSPRPGTGYGNEQFF	TGTGCCAGCAGCCCGCGTCCCGGGACAGGATATGGGAATGAGCAGTTCTTC
TRBV5-1	NA	NA	TRBJ2-5	15	CASSLLRGTQETQYF	TGCGCCAGCAGCTTGCTTCGCGGGACCCAAGAGACCCAGTACTTC
TRBV27	NA	NA	TRBJ2-7	14	CASSTLPGDYEQYF	TGTGCCAGCAGCACACTCCCCGGGGACTACGAGCAGTACTTC
TRBV27	NA	TRBD1	TRBJ1-3	13	CASQVGQGHTIYF	TGTGCCAGCCAGGTAGGACAGGGCCACACCATATATTTT
TRBV5-8	NA	NA	TRBJ1-4	15	CASSRRQATNEKLFF	TGTGCCAGCAGCAGGAGACAGGCAACTAATGAAAAACTGTTTTTT
TRBV28	NA	NA	TRBJ1-2	12	CASSLNAYGYTF	TGTGCCAGCAGTTTAAACGCGTATGGCTACACCTTC
TRBV29-1	NA	NA	TRBJ2-3	17	CSGLRRAGGRFVYTQYF	TGCAGCGGCCTCCGGCGGGCAGGGGGGCGGTTTGTCTATACGCAGTATTTT
TRBV18	NA	TRBD1	TRBJ1-1	16	CASSPTSTGVNTEAFF	TGTGCCAGCTCACCTACCAGTACAGGGGTGAACACTGAAGCTTTCTTT
TRBV10-1	NA	TRBD1	TRBJ1-2	19	CASRTGQGATAETNYGYTF	TGCGCCAGCAGGACGGGACAGGGAGCGACAGCGGAGACCAACTATGGCTACACCTTC
TRBV14	few	NA	TRBJ1-6	14	CASSHSGRNSPLHF	TGTGCCAGCAGCCATTCAGGTCGAAATTCACCCCTCCACTTT
TRBV4-2	once	TRBD1	TRBJ1-2	13	CASSRGQAGGYTF	TGTGCCAGCAGCCGCGGACAGGCGGGTGGCTACACCTTC
TRBV7-5	NA	NA	TRBJ2-6	17	CVRTCCRRGPGANVLTF	TGTGTCAGAACGTGCTGTCGTCGGGGTCCTGGGGCCAACGTCCTGACTTTC
TRBV10-3	NA	NA	TRBJ1-4	17	CAISALNAGSRVEKLFF	TGTGCCATCAGTGCCCTCAACGCGGGCAGCCGGGTTGAAAAACTGTTTTTT